These T cell receptor beta chains were read from a single sample in a study of T cell responses to AZD1222 COVID-19 vaccine. Clones were sequenced by immunoSEQ multiplex PCR, and TCRdb holds only the in-frame ones, with some missing. The table has approximately 140,000 clones, approximately 92% seen once. The starting material was peripheral blood, obtained 28 days after the second AZD1222 dose. Receptors originate from an adult who received the AZD1222 COVID-19 vaccine. Each CDR3 is given with its conserved first and last residue. Fields, in order: CDR3 protein, clone size, D gene, J gene, V gene. The D gene is left open where the match is weak. Size is stated for part of the rows, as once, few or many counts, or as a class when the clone is expanded.

CDR3: CASTWGGSHQFF
size: .
D: TRBD2
J: TRBJ2-1
V: TRBV3-1/TRBV3-2

CDR3: CATGTGRDTGELFF
size: .
D: TRBD1
J: TRBJ2-2
V: TRBV28

CDR3: CSARQGSTEAFF
size: .
D: TRBD1
J: TRBJ1-1
V: TRBV29-1

CDR3: CASSYYRGLGGYTF
size: .
D: TRBD1
J: TRBJ1-2
V: TRBV6-5

CDR3: CASSSPWTGELFF
size: .
D: .
J: TRBJ2-2
V: TRBV6-5

CDR3: CASSPQGRKSGYTF
size: once
D: .
J: TRBJ1-2
V: TRBV2

CDR3: CASSLFSGLNSPLHF
size: .
D: .
J: TRBJ1-6
V: TRBV7-3

CDR3: CASTSLAGAFYEQYF
size: .
D: TRBD2
J: TRBJ2-7
V: TRBV6-5

CDR3: CASSPETGLNNSPLHF
size: .
D: TRBD1
J: TRBJ1-6
V: TRBV7-9

CDR3: CAWSPGAGEKLFF
size: .
D: .
J: TRBJ1-4
V: TRBV30

CDR3: CASSLVGGPLYGETQYF
size: .
D: TRBD2
J: TRBJ2-5
V: TRBV28

CDR3: CASSPGGGINQPQHF
size: .
D: .
J: TRBJ1-5
V: TRBV5-6

CDR3: CASRPGQANNEQFF
size: .
D: .
J: TRBJ2-1
V: TRBV5-6

CDR3: CASSLERAYNEQFF
size: .
D: .
J: TRBJ2-1
V: TRBV11-2

CDR3: CASSRLISSSYNEQFF
size: .
D: .
J: TRBJ2-1
V: TRBV7-6

CDR3: CASRFRVHNQPQHF
size: .
D: .
J: TRBJ1-5
V: TRBV6-5

CDR3: CASSSTSVNTEAFF
size: .
D: .
J: TRBJ1-1
V: TRBV11-2

CDR3: CASSVPSNQPQHF
size: once
D: .
J: TRBJ1-5
V: TRBV6-4